The text below deals with one T cell receptor beta chain. This entry is derived from a study of blood T cell repertoires in COVID-19. About the study: COVID-19 samples, acute and convalescent, were from the United States, Italy and Spain. PBMCs, B-cell-depleted T cells, or T cells provided the cDNA or gDNA that made up the material.

Produced via immunoSEQ multiplex PCR; TCRdb's table is partial and in-frame only. This sample has some 260,000 clones; 85% to 90% occur once, and the top ten carry 8% to 10%. Adults between about 18 and 95 years of age took part from more than 20 US areas. Cohort 3 recovery required two negative PCRs, clearance, or symptom resolution. The CDR3 length is 13 residues. Germline V gene data show CDR1 as MDHEN and CDR2 as SYDVKM. V was trimmed by 7 bases and J by 3 bases, leaving 12 bases between them. The sample consisted of PBMCs or T cells enriched from blood (not recorded which). The chain links TRBV28 to TRBJ1-2; a weak D match, TRBD1 (5 bases). The origin of this receptor is a man aged 35 to 55 who had recovered from COVID-19. The CDR3 spells CASTTWGDYGYTF. In DNA, the CDR3 is TGTGCCAGCACCACTTGGGGGGACTATGGCTACACCTTC.